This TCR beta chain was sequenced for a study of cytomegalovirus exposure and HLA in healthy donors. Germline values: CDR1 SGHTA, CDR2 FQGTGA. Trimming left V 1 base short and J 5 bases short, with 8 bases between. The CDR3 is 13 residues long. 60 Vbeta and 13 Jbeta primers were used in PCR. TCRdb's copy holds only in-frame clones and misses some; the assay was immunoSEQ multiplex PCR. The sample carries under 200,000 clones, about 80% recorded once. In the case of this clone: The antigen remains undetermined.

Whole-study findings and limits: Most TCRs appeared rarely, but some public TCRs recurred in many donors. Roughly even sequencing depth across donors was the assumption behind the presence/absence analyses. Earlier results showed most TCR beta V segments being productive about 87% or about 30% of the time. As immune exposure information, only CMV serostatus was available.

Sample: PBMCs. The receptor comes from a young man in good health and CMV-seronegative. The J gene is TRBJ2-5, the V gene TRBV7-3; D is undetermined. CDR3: CASSLRALETQYF. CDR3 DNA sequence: TGTGCCAGCAGCTTAAGAGCTCTGGAGACCCAGTACTTC.